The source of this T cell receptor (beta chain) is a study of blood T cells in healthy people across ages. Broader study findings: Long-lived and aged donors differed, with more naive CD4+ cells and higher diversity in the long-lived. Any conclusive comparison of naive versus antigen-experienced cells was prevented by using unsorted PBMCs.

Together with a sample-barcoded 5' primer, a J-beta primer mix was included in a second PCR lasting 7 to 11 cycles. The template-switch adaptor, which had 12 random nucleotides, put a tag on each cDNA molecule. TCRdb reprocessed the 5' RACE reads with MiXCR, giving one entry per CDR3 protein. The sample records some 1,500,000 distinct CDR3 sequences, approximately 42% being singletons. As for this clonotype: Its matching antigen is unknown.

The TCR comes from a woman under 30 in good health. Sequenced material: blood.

The CDR3, as DNA: TGTGCCAGCAGCCATGCTTCGGCCGTGGAGACCCAGTACTTC. It encodes CASSHASAVETQYF. The chain employs TRBV7-9 and TRBJ2-5; unclear D gene. V was clipped by 5 bases and J by 5 bases, with 15 bases between them. Per germline, CDR1 SEHNR and CDR2 FQNEAQ (reference sequence). There are 14 residues in the CDR3.